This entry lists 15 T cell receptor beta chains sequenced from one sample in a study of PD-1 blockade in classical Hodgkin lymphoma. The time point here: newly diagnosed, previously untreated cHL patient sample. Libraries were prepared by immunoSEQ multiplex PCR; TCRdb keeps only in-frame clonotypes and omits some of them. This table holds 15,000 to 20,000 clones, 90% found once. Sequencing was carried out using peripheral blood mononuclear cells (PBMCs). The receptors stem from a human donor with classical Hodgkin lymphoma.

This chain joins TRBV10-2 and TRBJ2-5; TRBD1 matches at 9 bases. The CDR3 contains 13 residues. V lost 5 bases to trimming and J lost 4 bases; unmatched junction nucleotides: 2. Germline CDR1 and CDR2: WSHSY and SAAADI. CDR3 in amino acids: CASSPTGGETQYF. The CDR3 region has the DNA TGCGCCAGCAGTCCGACAGGGGGAGAGACCCAGTACTTC.

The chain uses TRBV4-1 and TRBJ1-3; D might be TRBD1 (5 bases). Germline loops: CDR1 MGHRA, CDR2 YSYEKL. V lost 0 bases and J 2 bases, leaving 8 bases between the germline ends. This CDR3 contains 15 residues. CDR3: CASSQDGTAGNTIYF. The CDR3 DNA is TGCGCCAGCAGCCAAGATGGGACCGCTGGAAACACCATATATTTT.

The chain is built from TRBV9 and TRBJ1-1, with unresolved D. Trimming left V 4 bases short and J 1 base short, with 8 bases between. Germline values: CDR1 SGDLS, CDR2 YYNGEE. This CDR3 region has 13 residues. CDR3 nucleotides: TGTGCCAGCAGCCCGCTAGCGAACACTGAAGCTTTCTTT. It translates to CASSPLANTEAFF.

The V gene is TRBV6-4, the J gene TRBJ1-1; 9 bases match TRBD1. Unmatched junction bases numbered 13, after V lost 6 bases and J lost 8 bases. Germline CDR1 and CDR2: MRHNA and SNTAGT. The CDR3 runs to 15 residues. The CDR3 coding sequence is TGTGCCAGCAGCCTAACACCGGGACAGGGAGACGAAGCTTTCTTT. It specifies CASSLTPGQGDEAFF.

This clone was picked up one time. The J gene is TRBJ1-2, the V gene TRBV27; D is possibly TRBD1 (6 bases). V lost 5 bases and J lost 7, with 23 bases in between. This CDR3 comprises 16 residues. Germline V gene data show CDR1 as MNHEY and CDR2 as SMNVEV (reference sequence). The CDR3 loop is CASSPASQGGFGGYTF. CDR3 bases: TGTGCCAGCAGTCCAGCCTCACAGGGAGGGTTTGGTGGCTACACCTTC.

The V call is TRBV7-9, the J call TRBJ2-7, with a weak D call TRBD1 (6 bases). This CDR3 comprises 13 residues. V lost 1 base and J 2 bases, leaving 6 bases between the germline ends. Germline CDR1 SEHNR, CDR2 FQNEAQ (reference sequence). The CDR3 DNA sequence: TGTGCCAGCAGCTTAGAGGGGGCCTACGAGCAGTACTTC. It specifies CASSLEGAYEQYF.

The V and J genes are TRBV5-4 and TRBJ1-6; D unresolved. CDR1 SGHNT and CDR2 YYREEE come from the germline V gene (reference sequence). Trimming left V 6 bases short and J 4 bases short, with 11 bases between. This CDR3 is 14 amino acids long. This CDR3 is CASTFGEYNSPLHF. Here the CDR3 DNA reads TGTGCCAGCACATTTGGGGAATATAATTCACCCCTCCACTTT.

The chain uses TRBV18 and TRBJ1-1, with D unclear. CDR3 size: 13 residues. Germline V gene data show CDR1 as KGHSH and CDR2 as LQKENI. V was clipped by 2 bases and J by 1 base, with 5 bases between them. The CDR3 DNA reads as TGTGCCAGCTCACCAATGGGGAACACTGAAGCTTTCTTT. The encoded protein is CASSPMGNTEAFF.

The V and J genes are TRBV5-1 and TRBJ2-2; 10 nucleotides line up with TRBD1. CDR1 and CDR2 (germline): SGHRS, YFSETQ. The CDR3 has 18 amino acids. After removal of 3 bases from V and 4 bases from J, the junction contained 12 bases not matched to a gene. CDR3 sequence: CASSSGQGRSGSTGELFF. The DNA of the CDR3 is TGCGCCAGCAGCTCGGGACAGGGGAGGAGCGGGAGCACCGGGGAGCTGTTTTTT.

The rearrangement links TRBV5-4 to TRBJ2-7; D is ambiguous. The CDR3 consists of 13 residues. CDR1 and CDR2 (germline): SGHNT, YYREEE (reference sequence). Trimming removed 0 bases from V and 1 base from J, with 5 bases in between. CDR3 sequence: CASSLVRSYEQYF. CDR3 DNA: TGTGCCAGCAGCTTGGTTCGGTCCTACGAGCAGTACTTC.

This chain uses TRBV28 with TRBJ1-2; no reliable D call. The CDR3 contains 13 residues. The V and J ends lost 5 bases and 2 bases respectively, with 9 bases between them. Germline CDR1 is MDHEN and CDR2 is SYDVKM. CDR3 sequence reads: CASSPDQNYGYTF. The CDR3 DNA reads TGTGCCAGCAGTCCCGACCAGAACTATGGCTACACCTTC.

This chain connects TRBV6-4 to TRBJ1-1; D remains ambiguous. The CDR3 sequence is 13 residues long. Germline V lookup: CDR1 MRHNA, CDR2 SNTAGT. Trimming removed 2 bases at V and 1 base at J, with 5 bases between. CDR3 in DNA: TGTGCCAGCAGTGACGGGGAGAACACTGAAGCTTTCTTT. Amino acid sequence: CASSDGENTEAFF.

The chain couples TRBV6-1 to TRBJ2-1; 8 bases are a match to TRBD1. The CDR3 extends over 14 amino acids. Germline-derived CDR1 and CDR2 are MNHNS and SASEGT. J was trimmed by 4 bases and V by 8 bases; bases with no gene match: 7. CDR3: CASGQGEPYNEQFF. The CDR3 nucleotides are TGTGCCAGCGGACAGGGTGAACCGTACAATGAGCAGTTCTTC.

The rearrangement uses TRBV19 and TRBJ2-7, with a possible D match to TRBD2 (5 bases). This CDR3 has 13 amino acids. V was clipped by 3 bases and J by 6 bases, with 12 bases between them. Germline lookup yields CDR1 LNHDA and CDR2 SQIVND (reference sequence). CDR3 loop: CASSIVIGIEQYF. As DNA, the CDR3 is TGTGCCAGTAGTATTGTCATCGGGATCGAGCAGTACTTC. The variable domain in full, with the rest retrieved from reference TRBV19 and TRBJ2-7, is DGGITQSPKYLFRKEGQNVTLSCEQNLNHDAMYWYRQDPGQGLRLIYYSQIVNDFQKGDIAEGYSVSREKKESFPLTVTSAQKNPTAFYLCASSIVIGIEQYFGPGTRLTVT.

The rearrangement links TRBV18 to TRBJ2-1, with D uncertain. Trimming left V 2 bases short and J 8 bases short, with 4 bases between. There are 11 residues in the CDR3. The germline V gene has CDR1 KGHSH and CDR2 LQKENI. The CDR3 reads CASSPGHEQFF. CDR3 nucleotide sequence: TGTGCCAGCTCACCAGGACATGAGCAGTTCTTC.